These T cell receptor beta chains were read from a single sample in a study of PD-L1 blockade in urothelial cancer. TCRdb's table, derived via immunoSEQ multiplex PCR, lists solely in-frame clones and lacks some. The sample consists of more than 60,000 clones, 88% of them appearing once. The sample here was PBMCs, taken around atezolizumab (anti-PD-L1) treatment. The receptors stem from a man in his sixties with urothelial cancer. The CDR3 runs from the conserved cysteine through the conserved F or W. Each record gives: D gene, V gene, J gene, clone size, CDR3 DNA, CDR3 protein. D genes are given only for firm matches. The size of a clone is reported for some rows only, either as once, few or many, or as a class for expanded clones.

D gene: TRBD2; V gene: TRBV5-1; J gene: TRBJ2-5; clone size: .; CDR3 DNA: TGCGCCAGCAGCTTGGCCGGAAGCGGGGGAGAGACCCAGTACTTC; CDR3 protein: CASSLAGSGGETQYF
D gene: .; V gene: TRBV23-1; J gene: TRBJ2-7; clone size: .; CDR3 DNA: TGCGCCAGCAGTCAATATATAAACTACGAGCAGTACTTC; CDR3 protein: CASSQYINYEQYF
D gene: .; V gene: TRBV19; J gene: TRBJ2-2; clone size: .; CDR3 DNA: TGTGCCAGTAGTATTGGGCAGGGTAACACCGGGGAGCTGTTTTTT; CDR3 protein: CASSIGQGNTGELFF
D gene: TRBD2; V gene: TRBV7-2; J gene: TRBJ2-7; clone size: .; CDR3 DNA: TGTGCCAGCAGCTTAACTGGGACTAGCCTCAGGGAGCAGTACTTC; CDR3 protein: CASSLTGTSLREQYF
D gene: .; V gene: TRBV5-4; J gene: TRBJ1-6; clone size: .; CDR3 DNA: TGTGCCAGCAGCTGGGTCGGGACTGCTAACTCACCCCTCCACTTT; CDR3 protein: CASSWVGTANSPLHF
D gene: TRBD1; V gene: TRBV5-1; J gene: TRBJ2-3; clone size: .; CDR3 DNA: TGCGCCAGCAGCACCGGGACAGGGTTACTTATTGATACGCAGTATTTT; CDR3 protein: CASSTGTGLLIDTQYF
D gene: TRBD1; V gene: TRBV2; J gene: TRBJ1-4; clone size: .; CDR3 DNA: TGTGCCAGCAGTTTGTCCACAGGGGATAATGAAAAACTGTTTTTT; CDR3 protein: CASSLSTGDNEKLFF
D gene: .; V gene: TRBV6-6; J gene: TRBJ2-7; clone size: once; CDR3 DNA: TGTGCCAGCAGTTACCCCTACAGGGCTCCGTCCTACGAGCAGTACTTC; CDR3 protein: CASSYPYRAPSYEQYF
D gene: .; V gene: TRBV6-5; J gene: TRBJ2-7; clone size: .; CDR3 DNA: TGTGCCAGCAGTTACCAGGGCCAGGCGACCTACGAGCAGTACTTC; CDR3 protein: CASSYQGQATYEQYF
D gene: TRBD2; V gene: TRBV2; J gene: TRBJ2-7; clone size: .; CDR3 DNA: TGTGCCAGCAGTGTTGGTAGCGGGGTGCGTGGCGAGCAGTACTTC; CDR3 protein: CASSVGSGVRGEQYF
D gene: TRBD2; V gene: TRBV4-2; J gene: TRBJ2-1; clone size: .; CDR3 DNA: TGTGCCAGCAGCCCGGGGCGGGAGTCCTACAATGAGCAGTTCTTC; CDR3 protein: CASSPGRESYNEQFF
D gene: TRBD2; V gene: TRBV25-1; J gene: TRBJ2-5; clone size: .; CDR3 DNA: TGTGCCAGCAGTAACGGGGGGGCTCAAGAGACCCAGTACTTC; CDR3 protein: CASSNGGAQETQYF
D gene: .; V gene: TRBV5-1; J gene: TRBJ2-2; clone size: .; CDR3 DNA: TGCGCCAGCAGCTTGGGACAGACGAACACCGGGGAGCTGTTTTTT; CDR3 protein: CASSLGQTNTGELFF
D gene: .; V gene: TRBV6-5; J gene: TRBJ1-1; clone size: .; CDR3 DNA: TGTGCCAGCAGTTGGGGGCAAGACACTGAAGCTTTCTTT; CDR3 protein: CASSWGQDTEAFF
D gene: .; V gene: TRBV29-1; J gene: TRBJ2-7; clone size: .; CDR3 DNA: TGCAGCGTTGCTAGGGACACCCTATCCTACGAGCAGTACTTC; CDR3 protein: CSVARDTLSYEQYF
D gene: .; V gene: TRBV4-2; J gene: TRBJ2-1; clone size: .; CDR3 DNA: TGTGCCAGCAGCCACCCGGGTTCCTACAATGAGCAGTTCTTC; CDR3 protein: CASSHPGSYNEQFF